This T cell receptor (beta chain) appears in the sequencing data of a study of T cell responses to AZD1222 COVID-19 vaccine. Data came from immunoSEQ multiplex PCR; TCRdb stores just in-frame clones and leaves some out. Of some 150,000 clones in the sample, around nine tenths were seen once. General study findings and limits: Seropositivity was recorded at baseline in only a handful of AZD1222 recipients.

The length of the CDR3 is 16 residues. Germline loops: CDR1 SGHAT, CDR2 FQNNGV. V lost 5 bases and J 0 bases, leaving 16 bases between the germline ends. A word on this clone: Its target is unknown.

The receptor was derived from an adult in good health. The rearrangement joins TRBV11-2 to TRBJ1-1; tentative D call: TRBD1 (5 bases). The sequencing used peripheral blood, collected on day 0 of AZD1222 vaccination. CDR3 sequence reads: CASSPLGEGMNTEAFF. DNA for the CDR3: TGTGCCAGCAGCCCTTTGGGGGAGGGTATGAACACTGAAGCTTTCTTT.